Listed below are T cell receptor beta chains from one sample, sequenced in a study of T cells after yellow fever vaccination. MiXCR, run by TCRdb on the 5' RACE reads, gives a single entry per CDR3 protein. The table records under 400,000 distinct CDR3 sequences, about 9.9% of them present only once. Sample: PBMCs, taken on the day of the first yellow fever vaccination. The receptors stem from a man between 18 and 29 years old who received the YFV17D yellow fever vaccine. Each CDR3 is given with its conserved first and last residue. The D gene is left open where the match is weak. Size is stated for part of the rows, as once, few or many counts, or as a class when the clone is expanded.

v_gene,abundance,d_gene,j_gene,CDR3nt,CDR3aa
TRBV12-3/TRBV12-4,NA,TRBD2,TRBJ2-4,TGTGCCAGCAGTCCTAGCGGGGGGGGAGCCAAAAACATTCAGTACTTC,CASSPSGGGAKNIQYF
TRBV7-3,NA,NA,TRBJ1-6,TGTGCCAGCAGCGCGGGGGCTTCCTATAATTCACCCCTCCACTTT,CASSAGASYNSPLHF
TRBV6-4,NA,TRBD1,TRBJ2-3,TGTGCCAGCAGTGCACAGGGGTCTAGCACAGATACGCAGTATTTT,CASSAQGSSTDTQYF
TRBV12-3/TRBV12-4,NA,NA,TRBJ2-5,TGTGCCAGCAGTCCCGCGGACTTCCAAGAGACCCAGTACTTC,CASSPADFQETQYF
TRBV5-1,NA,NA,TRBJ1-1,TGCGCCAGCAGTGGGGGGGCGGAATCGTTTGAAGCTTTCTTT,CASSGGAESFEAFF
TRBV10-3,NA,TRBD1,TRBJ1-2,TGTGCCATCAGGGACAGGGGTGATGGCTACACCTTC,CAIRDRGDGYTF
TRBV5-4,NA,NA,TRBJ2-7,TGTGCCAGCAGCCCGGCTGGGGGGCGGCACGAGCAGTACTTC,CASSPAGGRHEQYF
TRBV11-2,NA,NA,TRBJ1-5,TGTGCCAGCAGCCTCACTGGTAGGACAGCCGGGGGGCGCAATCAGCCCCAGCATTTT,CASSLTGRTAGGRNQPQHF
TRBV4-3,few,NA,TRBJ1-1,TGCGCCAGCAGCCGATATGGCGACAGAAGGACTGAAGCTTTCTTT,CASSRYGDRRTEAFF
TRBV7-2,many,NA,TRBJ2-1,TGTGCCAGCAGCGCATACAATGAGCAGTTCTTC,CASSAYNEQFF
TRBV28,NA,NA,TRBJ1-2,TGTGCCAGCAGTTGGCTGACTCCCAACTATGGCTACACCTTC,CASSWLTPNYGYTF
TRBV6-1,NA,TRBD1,TRBJ1-5,TGTGCCAGCAGAGGACAGGGGGTGGGCAATCAGCCCCAGCATTTT,CASRGQGVGNQPQHF
TRBV13,few,TRBD1,TRBJ2-5,TGTGCCAGCAGCGGGCCGGGACAGGGGAGGCAAGAGACCCAGTACTTC,CASSGPGQGRQETQYF
TRBV24-1,few,NA,TRBJ1-5,TGTGCCACCTCGATGGCGGATAATCAGCCCCAGCATTTT,CATSMADNQPQHF
TRBV7-9,many,NA,TRBJ1-2,TGTGCCAGCAGCGCCCGGACGGACTATGGCTACACCTTC,CASSARTDYGYTF
TRBV28,few,NA,TRBJ1-5,TGTGCCAGCAGTTTTAGTCTCAGCAATCAGCCCCAGCATTTT,CASSFSLSNQPQHF
TRBV6-1,NA,TRBD1,TRBJ1-6,TGTGCCAGCAGAGGGGGACAGGGGATCTTAAGCTCCTATAATTCACCCCTCCACTTT,CASRGGQGILSSYNSPLHF
TRBV12-3/TRBV12-4,NA,NA,TRBJ1-4,TGTGCCAGCAGTTCGGACTTCCGTGAAAAACTGTTTTTT,CASSSDFREKLFF
TRBV4-1,NA,NA,TRBJ1-5,TGCGCCAGCAGCCAAGGGTCAAACAATCAGCCCCAGCATTTT,CASSQGSNNQPQHF
TRBV6-5,many,NA,TRBJ1-5,TGTGCCAGCAGTTACCCGGGACAGCCCCAGCATTTT,CASSYPGQPQHF
TRBV11-2,NA,NA,TRBJ2-4,TGTGCCAGCAGGTCTATCACCAAAAACATTCAGTACTTC,CASRSITKNIQYF
TRBV5-1,NA,NA,TRBJ2-5,TGCGCCAGCGCCCGGGGGAGCTCCGAGACCCAGTACTTC,CASARGSSETQYF
TRBV7-8,few,NA,TRBJ2-5,TGTGCCAGCAGCCAGACTAGTTTGGGGACCCAGTACTTC,CASSQTSLGTQYF
TRBV5-1,few,NA,TRBJ2-3,TGCGCCAGCAGACAGGACTCGAGCACAGATACGCAGTATTTT,CASRQDSSTDTQYF
TRBV7-2,once,NA,TRBJ1-1,TGTGCCAGCAGCTTACTTCGGGGAGAGACTGAAGCTTTCTTT,CASSLLRGETEAFF
TRBV15,NA,NA,TRBJ2-4,TGTGCCACCAGCAGAGATGATCGGCGACCGGTTGGGTACTTC,CATSRDDRRPVGYF
TRBV19,NA,NA,TRBJ1-1,TGTGCCAGTAGGCCCGCGAGGCAGGTTTCCGCAGCTTTCTTT,CASRPARQVSAAFF
TRBV18,NA,NA,TRBJ2-3,TGTGCCAGCTCACCACCGGTCCAAAGCACAGATACGCAGTATTTT,CASSPPVQSTDTQYF
TRBV7-3,few,NA,TRBJ2-7,TGTGCCAGCAGCCCAGAGGGTGGGTCCTTTTACGAGCAGTACTTC,CASSPEGGSFYEQYF
TRBV14,few,TRBD1,TRBJ1-2,TGTGCCAGCAGCCAAGACACAGGGGCATCTGGCTACACCTTC,CASSQDTGASGYTF
TRBV30,NA,TRBD1,TRBJ2-1,TGTGCCTCGGACAGGGGGGGCTACAATGAGCAGTTCTTC,CASDRGGYNEQFF
TRBV23-1,NA,TRBD1,TRBJ2-3,TGCGCCAGCAGTCAAATCGCCTGGACAGGGGGCTTAGATACGCAGTATTTT,CASSQIAWTGGLDTQYF
TRBV10-2,NA,NA,TRBJ2-1,TGCGCCAGCAGTGAGGGGCGTAGCGGAACTTACAATGAGCAGTTCTTC,CASSEGRSGTYNEQFF
TRBV9,NA,NA,TRBJ2-2,TGTGCCAGCAGCGTAGGAAGGGGGTTAAACACCGGGGAGCTGTTTTTT,CASSVGRGLNTGELFF
TRBV19,NA,NA,TRBJ1-5,TGTGCCAGTATGGGCTTGATGACCCAGCATTTT,CASMGLMTQHF
TRBV6-5,many,TRBD1,TRBJ1-2,TGTGCCAGCAGTTACTCGACAGGGGGCTATGGCTACACCTTC,CASSYSTGGYGYTF
TRBV3-1,few,TRBD2,TRBJ2-7,TGTGCCAGCAGCCGGACTAGCGCGTACGAGCAGTACTTC,CASSRTSAYEQYF
TRBV7-2,few,NA,TRBJ2-3,TGTGCCAGCAGCCCGGCGCCCTGGGATACGCAGTATTTT,CASSPAPWDTQYF
TRBV7-3,many,NA,TRBJ2-2,TGTGCCAGCAGCTTCCTCTCCGGGGAGCTGTTTTTT,CASSFLSGELFF
TRBV6-2/TRBV6-3,NA,NA,TRBJ2-1,TGTGCCAGCACCCAGGGATTCTACAATGAGCAGTTCTTC,CASTQGFYNEQFF
TRBV20-1,few,NA,TRBJ1-6,TGCAGTGCTAGGTGGGGAAACTCCTATAATTCACCCCTCCACTTT,CSARWGNSYNSPLHF
TRBV25-1,many,NA,TRBJ2-1,TGTGCCAGCAGTACGCCAGGAAACAATGAGCAGTTCTTC,CASSTPGNNEQFF
TRBV29-1,few,NA,TRBJ2-7,TGCAGCGCTGGGCCCCGAGCAGGGAACCCCTCGTACGAGCAGTACTTC,CSAGPRAGNPSYEQYF
TRBV5-6,NA,NA,TRBJ2-1,TGTGCCAGCAGCTCCGGACCTACTCAGTTCTTC,CASSSGPTQFF
TRBV11-2,few,TRBD2,TRBJ2-1,TGTGCCAGCAGCTTACCCTCGGGGCGGGAGACTAGCGGGGTTTACAATGAGCAGTTCTTC,CASSLPSGRETSGVYNEQFF
TRBV12-3/TRBV12-4,few,NA,TRBJ2-6,TGTGCCAGCAGTCCCCCCCCCGGGACCTCTGGGGCCAACGTCCTGACTTTC,CASSPPPGTSGANVLTF
TRBV20-1,NA,NA,TRBJ2-3,TGCAGTGCTAGCGACGTCACAGATACGCAGTATTTT,CSASDVTDTQYF
TRBV11-2,few,TRBD2,TRBJ2-2,TGTGCCAGCAGCCGGCGGGGGGTGAACACCGGGGAGCTGTTTTTT,CASSRRGVNTGELFF
TRBV7-9,few,NA,TRBJ2-7,TGTGCCAGCACCGACTCACTACAAAGCTACGAGCAGTACTTC,CASTDSLQSYEQYF
TRBV5-1,NA,NA,TRBJ2-5,TGCGCCAGCAGCTTGGAAGGACTCGGGGAGACCCAGTACTTC,CASSLEGLGETQYF
TRBV5-5,few,NA,TRBJ2-1,TGTGCCAGCAGCTTGGCCGACAGGTTGAGCTCCTACAATGAGCAGTTCTTC,CASSLADRLSSYNEQFF